Sequencing of this TCR beta chain was carried out in a study of vaccination effects on CD4 cells after COVID-19. As for this clone: Its antigen remains unidentified.

Expansion of antigen-specific CD4+ T cells with viral peptide pools was carried out by the ViraFEST assay before sequencing. It was after approximately 11 days of culture that CD4+ T cells were isolated. The vaccine recipients had no prior SARS-CoV-2 infection, with negative nucleocapsid antibodies. Peptides at roughly 10 ug/ml and IL-2 at 10 IU/ml were added to two million PBMC per well. Using immunoSEQ multiplex PCR, the repertoire was profiled, and TCRdb retains in-frame clones only, with some absent. The sample lists 15,000 or so clones, over 65% occurring once. Points from the study as a whole: Just 1 of 255 vaccine-induced clones in healthy recipients was cross-reactive. Recruitment yielded few convalescent patients, and the study had no early post-infection timepoints.

The CDR3 sequence is 14 residues long. Germline V gene lookup returns CDR1 SEHNR and CDR2 FQNEAQ (reference sequence). The V end lost 10 bases, the J end lost 5 bases, and 20 bases lay between the germline ends. The sequencing here drew on CD4+ T cells from PBMCs cultured with HCoV-229E spike peptides, taken before COVID-19 vaccination. The sequence was collected from a human donor who received a COVID-19 vaccine. The chain has TRBV7-9 and TRBJ1-1; the D gene is possibly TRBD1 (6 bases). The CDR3 here is CAITPNQGGTEAFF. The CDR3 DNA sequence: TGTGCCATAACCCCCAACCAAGGGGGGACTGAAGCTTTCTTT.